The 31 T cell receptor beta chains listed next were all sequenced from one sample in a study of shared clonotypes between healthy human individuals. Clones were read by immunoSEQ multiplex PCR, and TCRdb kept only the in-frame ones, dropping some. The sample consists of 2 million to 2.5 million clones, 80% to 95% of them appearing once. The sample comprised naive CD4+ T cells from PBMCs. Subset in this sample: CD45RA+ positively selected. The receptor source for this set is a man younger than 30 in good health. Some clones in this sample may be carry-over from other donors' samples.

The V gene is TRBV7-3, the J gene TRBJ2-1; 7 bases line up with TRBD2. This CDR3 is built from 14 residues. Germline CDR1 and CDR2: SGHTA and FQGTGA. J was trimmed by 2 bases and V by 5 bases; bases with no gene match: 3. CDR3 amino acids: CASSRSGTYNEQFF. The CDR3, as DNA: TGTGCCAGCAGCCGGAGCGGGACCTACAATGAGCAGTTCTTC.

This clone was seen a few times. The V gene is TRBV7-3, the J gene TRBJ1-1; no clear D. There are 13 residues in the CDR3. CDR1 is SGHTA, CDR2 FQGTGA, per germline. V was clipped by 1 base and J by 4 bases, with 7 bases between them. The CDR3 region is CASSLNPGTEAFF. The CDR3 nucleotides read TGTGCCAGCAGCTTAAACCCGGGCACTGAAGCTTTCTTT.

This chain links TRBV5-1 with TRBJ2-3; weak D call: TRBD1 (6 bases). The CDR3 consists of 15 residues. Trimming left V 0 bases short and J 0 bases short, with 8 bases between. Germline-derived CDR1 and CDR2 are SGHRS and YFSETQ. The CDR3 DNA is TGCGCCAGCAGCTTGGACACAGGGAGCACAGATACGCAGTATTTT. It yields the protein CASSLDTGSTDTQYF.

The V call is TRBV7-9, the J call TRBJ1-6; D remains unclear. This CDR3 is 14 amino acids long. Per the germline V gene, CDR1 is SEHNR and CDR2 is FQNEAQ (reference sequence). Trimming stripped 3 bases from V and 7 bases from J, with 10 bases between. This chain's CDR3 is CASSFEGGNSPLHF. The DNA of the CDR3 is TGTGCCAGCAGCTTCGAGGGAGGGAATTCACCCCTCCACTTT.

On this clone itself: One junction end does not reproduce the germline sequence, and a read error may be involved. The chain has TRBV5-1 and TRBJ2-4; 14 positions agree with TRBD2. This CDR3 spans 14 amino acids. CDR1 is SGHRS, CDR2 YFSETQ, per germline. The CDR3, as DNA: TGCGCCAGCAGCCTCGGACTAGCGGGAGGCCCCCCGAACTTC. It translates to CASSLGLAGGPPNF.

The gene calls are TRBV28 and TRBJ2-5; D gene unclear. The V end was cut by 6 bases, the J end by 5 bases, with 13 bases between. CDR1 and CDR2 (germline): MDHEN, SYDVKM. The CDR3 loop spans 13 amino acids. The CDR3 loop is CASSVGAGETQYF. DNA for the CDR3: TGTGCCAGCAGCGTCGGTGCCGGGGAGACCCAGTACTTC.

The gene calls are TRBV18 and TRBJ2-7; D tentatively fits TRBD1 or TRBD2 (6 bases each). V lost 5 bases to trimming and J lost 1 base, with 12 bases between them. The CDR3 covers 14 residues. Germline V lookup: CDR1 KGHSH, CDR2 LQKENI. The CDR3 coding sequence is TGTGCCAGCTCAACCGGGGGCCAATCCTACGAGCAGTACTTC. Amino acids: CASSTGGQSYEQYF.

In the case of this clone: This CDR3 is also generated by other DNA sequences in the sample. CDR3 residues: CASSLGLAGWETQYF. CDR3 DNA sequence: TGCGCCAGCAGCTTGGGGTTAGCGGGATGGGAGACCCAGTACTTC. The chain recombines TRBV5-1 with TRBJ2-5; 8 bases agree with TRBD2. CDR1 and CDR2 (germline): SGHRS, YFSETQ. After removal of 0 bases from V and 5 bases from J, the junction contained 6 bases not matched to a gene. CDR3 length: 15 amino acids.

The chain couples TRBV5-1 to TRBJ2-3; the D is unclear. Germline loops: CDR1 SGHRS, CDR2 YFSETQ. The CDR3 consists of 16 residues. Trimming left V 1 base short and J 0 bases short, with 12 bases between. CDR3 nucleotide sequence: TGCGCCAGCAGCTTGAGGCCAGGCCAGAGCACAGATACGCAGTATTTT. It translates to CASSLRPGQSTDTQYF.

The rearrangement links TRBV4-2 to TRBJ2-3; possible D gene TRBD1, 5 bases. V shed 1 base and J shed 11 bases, with 22 bases lying between them. CDR3 size: 16 residues. CDR1 LGHNA and CDR2 YNFKEQ come from the germline V gene. CDR3 sequence: CASSQVVGSGQVGQYF. The CDR3 DNA reads TGTGCCAGCAGCCAAGTCGTAGGCTCAGGGCAGGTGGGGCAGTATTTT.

Points on this clone: The sample carries other DNA sequences with the same CDR3. This chain connects TRBV7-9 to TRBJ2-1; D not certain. The CDR3 is 12 amino acids. The germline gives CDR1 SEHNR, CDR2 FQNEAQ (reference sequence). V gave up 1 base and J gave up 8 bases, with 6 bases separating them. The CDR3 loop reads CASSLVADEQFF. CDR3 nucleotide sequence: TGTGCCAGCAGCTTAGTGGCAGATGAGCAGTTCTTC. The full variable domain, completed using reference TRBV7-9 and TRBJ2-1, is DTGVSQNPRHKITKRGQNVTFRCDPISEHNRLYWYRQTLGQGPEFLTYFQNEAQLEKSRLLSDRFSAERPKGSFSTLEIQRTEQGDSAMYLCASSLVADEQFFGPGTRLTVL.

The chain combines TRBV6-5 with TRBJ2-7, with a tentative D call TRBD2 (6 bases). The CDR3 covers 13 residues. Deletions cut 5 bases from V and 6 bases from J, with 14 bases between. The germline gives CDR1 MNHEY, CDR2 SVGAGI. The CDR3 DNA follows: TGTGCCAGCAGTGCGGGACTGCGCCTCGAGCAGTACTTC. Its translation is CASSAGLRLEQYF.

Details on this clone: The junction and the germline gene differ at one end; a read error may be behind it. J is TRBJ2-7 and V is TRBV6-1; TRBD1 matches at 10 bases. CDR3 length equals 16 residues. Germline lookup yields CDR1 MNHNS and CDR2 SASEGT. The CDR3 sequence: CASRDRGRTFSYEQYF. CDR3 in DNA: TGTGCCAGCCGTGACAGGGGGCGAACTTTTAGCTACGAGCAGTACTTC.

On this clone: The sample contains more than one DNA sequence encoding this CDR3. The chain employs TRBV7-2 and TRBJ2-7; D perhaps matches TRBD2 (5 bases). CDR1 and CDR2 from the germline V gene are SGHTA and FQGNSA. The CDR3 sequence is 12 residues long. V was trimmed by 5 bases and J by 3 bases, leaving 8 bases between them. This chain's CDR3 is CASSPAGYEQYF. In nucleotides, the CDR3 is TGTGCCAGCAGCCCCGCGGGCTACGAGCAGTACTTC.

This chain connects TRBV7-2 to TRBJ2-4; D not resolved. With 1 base removed from V and 9 bases from J, the gap between germline ends came to 16 bases. This CDR3 comprises 15 residues. CDR1 is SGHTA, CDR2 FQGNSA, per germline. The CDR3 bases are TGTGCCAGCAGCTTAGAAAGGTCCGCTTTGGGCATTCAGTACTTC. It specifies CASSLERSALGIQYF. Looking up the rest from reference TRBV7-2 and TRBJ2-4 gives the full variable domain: GAGVSQSPSNKVTEKGKDVELRCDPISGHTALYWYRQSLGQGLEFLIYFQGNSAPDKSGLPSDRFSAERTGGSVSTLTIQRTQQEDSAVYLCASSLERSALGIQYFGAGTRLSVL.

The chain has TRBV28 and TRBJ1-1; D may be TRBD1 (5 bases). The CDR3 is 15 residues long. The V end lost 3 bases, the J end lost 6 bases, and 17 bases lay between the germline ends. Germline CDR1 is MDHEN and CDR2 is SYDVKM. The CDR3 nucleotides read TGTGCCAGCAGTTTCTTGGGGGTAGGGGACGCTGAAGCTTTCTTT. Its translation: CASSFLGVGDAEAFF.

This chain uses TRBV2 with TRBJ1-1; no firm D call. Germline V gives CDR1 SNHLY, CDR2 FYNNEI. The V end lost 7 bases, the J end lost 0 bases, and 9 bases lay between the germline ends. The CDR3 totals 13 residues. CDR3 amino acids: CASIQEMNTEAFF. CDR3 in DNA: TGTGCCAGCATTCAGGAGATGAACACTGAAGCTTTCTTT.

As regards this clone: This specimen includes other DNA sequences encoding the same CDR3. The chain carries TRBV9 and TRBJ2-2; D uncertain. Germline CDR1 reads SGDLS; CDR2 reads YYNGEE. CDR3 length: 14 amino acids. Trimming shortened V by 0 bases and J by 5 bases, and 8 bases separated the two germline ends. The CDR3 DNA is TGTGCCAGCAGCGTAGCTGGTTATACCGGGGAGCTGTTTTTT. This sequence encodes CASSVAGYTGELFF.

The rearrangement links TRBV5-1 to TRBJ2-7; the D is unclear. Trimming pared 4 bases from V and 3 bases from J, leaving 11 bases between. Germline CDR1 reads SGHRS; CDR2 reads YFSETQ. This CDR3 has 13 residues. Written as DNA, the CDR3 is TGCGCCAGCAGCCCTCAGGACGGCTACGAGCAGTACTTC. Translation: CASSPQDGYEQYF.

The gene calls are TRBV5-1 and TRBJ2-5; possibly TRBD2 for D (6 bases). Trimming pared 0 bases from V and 1 base from J, leaving 10 bases between. The length of the CDR3 is 15 residues. Germline V gene lookup returns CDR1 SGHRS and CDR2 YFSETQ. This chain's CDR3 is CASSLGDSLQETQYF. The CDR3 bases are TGCGCCAGCAGCTTGGGGGACTCGCTCCAAGAGACCCAGTACTTC.

This chain joins TRBV18 and TRBJ2-7; 8 nucleotides line up with TRBD1. CDR1 is KGHSH, CDR2 LQKENI, per germline. Unmatched junction bases numbered 6, after V lost 5 bases and J lost 6 bases. This CDR3 is 13 amino acids long. As DNA, the CDR3 is TGTGCCAGCTCATCGGGACAGGTAGCCGAGCAGTACTTC. As protein: CASSSGQVAEQYF.

The sample holds a few counts of this clone. The chain uses TRBV2 and TRBJ1-1; D not resolved. The V end was cut by 6 bases, the J end by 0 bases, with 8 bases between. Germline V gene data show CDR1 as SNHLY and CDR2 as FYNNEI. CDR3 size: 13 residues. The CDR3 here is CASRATMNTEAFF. The CDR3 region has the DNA TGTGCCAGCAGGGCCACGATGAACACTGAAGCTTTCTTT.

The chain combines TRBV7-3 with TRBJ1-2, with a tentative D call TRBD1 (5 bases). This CDR3 is 16 amino acids long. V gave up 3 bases and J gave up 4 bases, with 18 bases separating them. Germline CDR1 reads SGHTA; CDR2 reads FQGTGA. Here the CDR3 DNA reads TGTGCCAGCAGCTTTCCGGGGCAACCGGGCACCTATGGCTACACCTTC. Amino acids: CASSFPGQPGTYGYTF.

This sequence joins TRBV5-4 and TRBJ2-5; D remains unclear. Germline V gene data show CDR1 as SGHNT and CDR2 as YYREEE (reference sequence). Trimming left V 5 bases short and J 5 bases short, with 19 bases between. CDR3 length equals 15 residues. DNA of the CDR3: TGTGCCAGCAGAACTGATGATAGTTTTCGGGAGACCCAGTACTTC. Translated: CASRTDDSFRETQYF.

The V and J genes are TRBV28 and TRBJ1-5; the match to TRBD1 covers 9 bases. The CDR3 runs 15 residues. Germline V gene lookup returns CDR1 MDHEN and CDR2 SYDVKM. With V trimmed by 11 bases and J by 9 bases, 17 bases remained unmatched. This CDR3 is CAGGQGGVFGGPQHF. The CDR3 nucleotides read TGTGCCGGGGGACAGGGAGGGGTTTTTGGTGGGCCCCAGCATTTT.

This clone was found once. Additional DNA sequences in this sample encode the identical CDR3. The chain has TRBV4-3 and TRBJ2-3, with 10 bases matching TRBD2. From germline, CDR1 is LGHNA and CDR2 YSLEER. This CDR3 has 16 residues. With 3 bases clipped from V and 1 base from J, the junction kept 4 bases outside the gene matches. CDR3 residues: CASSQAGLAGTDTQYF. CDR3 coding DNA: TGCGCCAGCAGCCAGGCCGGACTAGCGGGCACAGATACGCAGTATTTT.

The chain combines TRBV7-3 with TRBJ2-5; tentative D call: TRBD1 (7 bases). Germline values: CDR1 SGHTA, CDR2 FQGTGA. The CDR3 runs 13 residues. Trimming shortened V by 5 bases and J by 4 bases, and 11 bases separated the two germline ends. The CDR3 here is CASSRQGGETQYF. The CDR3 coding sequence is TGTGCCAGCAGCCGCCAGGGGGGAGAGACCCAGTACTTC.

The J gene is TRBJ1-1, the V gene TRBV5-4; no reliable D call. The CDR3 length is 14 residues. V was cut by 3 bases and J by 8 bases, with 17 bases left in between. Per the germline V gene, CDR1 is SGHNT and CDR2 is YYREEE (reference sequence). CDR3 protein: CASSSWVVGREAFF. The DNA for the CDR3 is TGTGCCAGCAGCTCCTGGGTGGTCGGCAGGGAAGCTTTCTTT. Full variable domain (rest looked up from reference TRBV5-4 and TRBJ1-1): ETGVTQSPTHLIKTRGQQVTLRCSSQSGHNTVSWYQQALGQGPQFIFQYYREEENGRGNFPPRFSGLQFPNYSSELNVNALELDDSALYLCASSSWVVGREAFFGQGTRLTVV.

The rearrangement uses TRBV19 and TRBJ2-6, with D possibly matching TRBD2 (5 bases). Germline loops: CDR1 LNHDA, CDR2 SQIVND (reference sequence). The CDR3 is 15 residues long. Trimming removed 5 bases at V and 2 bases at J, with 10 bases between. In DNA form, the CDR3 reads TGTGCCAGTAGTCTTGCGGGCCCTGGGGCCAACGTCCTGACTTTC. It is translated as CASSLAGPGANVLTF.

The chain joins TRBV10-3 to TRBJ2-1; perhaps D is TRBD1 or TRBD2 (5 bases each). Trimming took 1 base from V and 0 from J, leaving 10 bases between them. This CDR3 comprises 16 residues. Germline V gene lookup returns CDR1 ENHRY and CDR2 SYGVKD. The CDR3 loop reads CAISEWDETSYNEQFF. DNA for the CDR3: TGTGCCATCAGTGAGTGGGACGAAACCTCCTACAATGAGCAGTTCTTC.

The chain uses TRBV7-9 and TRBJ2-5; tentatively, D is TRBD2 (6 bases). V was trimmed by 3 bases and J by 5 bases, leaving 13 bases between them. The CDR3 is 14 amino acids. CDR1 is SEHNR, CDR2 FQNEAQ, per germline (reference sequence). The CDR3 DNA reads TGTGCCAGCAGCTTCCCCGGGGGACGGGAGACCCAGTACTTC. The encoded protein is CASSFPGGRETQYF.